This passage covers 12 T cell receptor beta chains from one sample sequenced in a study of blood T cell repertoires in COVID-19 (dated by TCRdb to the early 2020s). The library was built by means of the immunoSEQ multiplex PCR assay. The source is immuneACCESS, and TCRdb retained only in-frame sequences with V and J called. Part of the clones is not carried over; for the studies checked, unresolved V genes explain less than half of this, and the remainder is unexplained. In this sample the table shows under 300,000 clones, 70% to 90% of which occur a single time. Together, the top ten hold 15% to 19% of the sample. The sample comprised PBMCs or T cells enriched from blood (not recorded which). The origin of the receptors is a man younger than 30 who had recovered from COVID-19.

This chain joins TRBV6-1 and TRBJ1-4; D ambiguous. Germline V gene lookup returns CDR1 MNHNS and CDR2 SASEGT. The CDR3 sequence is 17 residues long. V was pared by 1 base and J by 0 bases, with 12 bases between. The CDR3 coding sequence is TGTGCCAGCAGTGAAGTTCCACCCGGGGCAACTAATGAAAAACTGTTTTTT. Its protein is CASSEVPPGATNEKLFF.

J is TRBJ2-7 and V is TRBV9, with D perhaps matching TRBD1 (6 bases). The germline V gene has CDR1 SGDLS and CDR2 YYNGEE. The germline V and J ends were trimmed by 3 bases and 6 bases, with 13 bases remaining between them. This CDR3 has 13 amino acids. CDR3 in DNA: TGTGCCAGCAGCGGGGGTGGCAGGGGCGAGCAGTACTTC. This sequence encodes CASSGGGRGEQYF.

This clone was recorded at least ten times. This chain joins TRBV5-4 and TRBJ2-5; 7 positions match TRBD2. This CDR3 comprises 13 residues. The trim removed 3 bases at V and 5 bases at J, leaving 4 bases unmatched. Per the germline V gene, CDR1 is SGHNT and CDR2 is YYREEE (reference sequence). CDR3 sequence (DNA): TGTGCCAGCAGCTCCCCGCGGGAGGAGACCCAGTACTTC. Encoded protein: CASSSPREETQYF.

V usage is TRBV5-8 and J usage is TRBJ1-2; TRBD1 agrees at 7 bases. The CDR3 has 15 residues. With 4 bases clipped from V and 1 base from J, the junction kept 7 bases outside the gene matches. Germline V gene lookup returns CDR1 SGHTS and CDR2 YDEGEE. DNA of the CDR3: TGTGCCAGCAGCCACGGGACAGCTATTAACTATGGCTACACCTTC. It is translated as CASSHGTAINYGYTF.

The V and J genes are TRBV11-2 and TRBJ1-3; no reliable D call. The length of the CDR3 is 12 residues. Trimming took off 10 bases at V and 2 bases at J, with 9 bases between the two ends. Germline loops: CDR1 SGHAT, CDR2 FQNNGV. CDR3: CATSGAGNTIYF. In nucleotides, the CDR3 is TGTGCCACCTCCGGTGCTGGAAACACCATATATTTT.

V is TRBV5-1 and J is TRBJ2-7; the match to TRBD1 covers 11 bases. Trimming removed 4 bases from V and 2 bases from J; junction bases left unmatched: 8. The CDR3 runs 16 residues. From germline, CDR1 is SGHRS and CDR2 YFSETQ. The CDR3 sequence is CASSLPGQGAAYEQYF. The CDR3 DNA sequence: TGCGCCAGCAGCCTTCCCGGACAGGGGGCCGCCTACGAGCAGTACTTC.

The rearrangement joins TRBV5-1 to TRBJ2-5; the D gene is possibly TRBD2 (5 bases). The germline CDR1 and CDR2 sequences are SGHRS and YFSETQ. This CDR3 is built from 14 residues. V lost 2 bases and J lost 5, with 13 bases in between. CDR3 coding DNA: TGCGCCAGCAGCTTAGAGGGAGTCAGGGAGACCCAGTACTTC. Protein: CASSLEGVRETQYF.

The V call is TRBV10-3, the J call TRBJ2-1; TRBD2 matches 7 bases. The CDR3 totals 13 residues. V lost 6 bases to trimming and J lost 3 bases; unmatched junction nucleotides: 2. Germline-derived CDR1 and CDR2 are ENHRY and SYGVKD. Here the CDR3 reads CAIRREDYNEQFF. CDR3 DNA sequence: TGTGCCATCAGACGGGAGGACTACAATGAGCAGTTCTTC.

V gene TRBV5-4 combines with J gene TRBJ2-1; tentative D call: TRBD2 (6 bases). V lost 4 bases, J lost 6 bases, and 14 bases lay in between. This CDR3 comprises 14 residues. Germline loops: CDR1 SGHNT, CDR2 YYREEE (reference sequence). CDR3 loop: CASSDPRGVNEQFF. The CDR3 nucleotides read TGTGCCAGCAGCGACCCGCGGGGAGTCAATGAGCAGTTCTTC.

This chain connects TRBV28 to TRBJ1-6; D gene unclear. Germline CDR1 and CDR2: MDHEN and SYDVKM. CDR3 length equals 16 residues. V lost 7 bases and J 0 bases, leaving 13 bases between the germline ends. The CDR3 sequence: CASIATVTSYNSPLHF. CDR3 DNA sequence: TGTGCCAGCATCGCTACCGTCACCTCCTATAATTCACCCCTCCACTTT.

This clone has a count of ten or more. V is TRBV15 and J is TRBJ2-1; possibly TRBD2 for D (5 bases). Per the germline V gene, CDR1 is LNHNV and CDR2 is YYDKDF (reference sequence). CDR3 length: 15 residues. V was shortened by 1 base and J by 0 bases, with 7 bases between the two germline ends. The CDR3 coding sequence is TGTGCCACCAGCAGAGTTGCGGGCTCCTACAATGAGCAGTTCTTC. This codes for CATSRVAGSYNEQFF.

This clone was recorded once. This rearrangement joins TRBV19 to TRBJ2-1; 8 bases are a match to TRBD2. This CDR3 has 15 residues. Germline assignment: CDR1 LNHDA and CDR2 SQIVND (reference sequence). The J segment lost 0 bases and the V segment lost 9 bases, leaving 7 bases of the junction unmatched. This chain's CDR3 is CASTTTSGSYNEQFF. The CDR3 nucleotides are TGTGCCAGCACGACTACTAGCGGCTCCTACAATGAGCAGTTCTTC. Supplemented by reference TRBV19 and TRBJ2-1, the full variable domain reads DGGITQSPKYLFRKEGQNVTLSCEQNLNHDAMYWYRQDPGQGLRLIYYSQIVNDFQKGDIAEGYSVSREKKESFPLTVTSAQKNPTAFYLCASTTTSGSYNEQFFGPGTRLTVL.